Below, 4 T cell receptor beta chains from the same sample are listed, as sequenced in a study of T cell responses to AZD1222 COVID-19 vaccine. Data came from immunoSEQ multiplex PCR; TCRdb stores just in-frame clones and leaves some out. The sample holds 95,000 to 150,000 clones, around 87% seen once. This specimen consisted of peripheral blood, obtained on day 0 of AZD1222 vaccination. These TCRs come from an adult in good health.

This sequence joins TRBV12-5 and TRBJ2-2; D is uncertain. The CDR3 totals 12 residues. V gave up 8 bases and J gave up 2 bases, with 6 bases separating them. Germline CDR1 LGHNT, CDR2 FRNRAP. CDR3 sequence reads: CASYPNTGELFF. The CDR3 coding sequence is TGTGCTAGTTATCCCAACACCGGGGAGCTGTTTTTT.

CDR3 in DNA: TGTGCCAGCAGTGAGGTTTCCACCGGGGAGCTGTTTTTT. Amino acids: CASSEVSTGELFF. The chain recombines TRBV6-1 with TRBJ2-2, with D hard to call. Germline CDR1 is MNHNS and CDR2 is SASEGT. Trimming removed 3 bases at V and 4 bases at J, with 6 bases between. The CDR3 consists of 13 residues.

The chain combines TRBV18 with TRBJ2-7; D uncertain. Germline V gene lookup returns CDR1 KGHSH and CDR2 LQKENI. V was cut by 5 bases and J by 2 bases, with 10 bases left in between. This CDR3 region has 13 residues. The DNA for the CDR3 is TGTGCCAGCTCATCCGGCGATGCCTACGAGCAGTACTTC. Translated: CASSSGDAYEQYF.

This clone has a count of ten or more. The genes are TRBV19 and TRBJ1-2, with 7 bases that match TRBD1. The CDR3 runs to 15 residues. V trimming: 4 bases; J trimming: 0 bases; junction bases outside the gene matches: 5. Looked up from germline, CDR1 is LNHDA and CDR2 is SQIVND (reference sequence). The CDR3 DNA is TGTGCCAGTAGTACCTGGACAGGAGCTAACTATGGCTACACCTTC. Encoded protein: CASSTWTGANYGYTF.